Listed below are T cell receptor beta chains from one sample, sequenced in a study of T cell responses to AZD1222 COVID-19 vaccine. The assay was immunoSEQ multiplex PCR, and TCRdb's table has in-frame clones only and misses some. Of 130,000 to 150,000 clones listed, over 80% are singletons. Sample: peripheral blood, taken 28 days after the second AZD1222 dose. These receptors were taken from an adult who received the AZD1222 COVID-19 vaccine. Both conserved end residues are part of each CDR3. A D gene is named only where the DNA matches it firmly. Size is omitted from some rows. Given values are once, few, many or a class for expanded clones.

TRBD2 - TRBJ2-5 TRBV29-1 CSVGDSGSWAGQETQYF TGCAGCGTTGGGGATAGCGGGAGCTGGGCGGGCCAAGAGACCCAGTACTTC
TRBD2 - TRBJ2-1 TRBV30 CAWRREASYNEQFF TGTGCCTGGAGGCGGGAGGCCTCCTACAATGAGCAGTTCTTC
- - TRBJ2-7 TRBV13 CASSLAETPPAEQYF TGTGCCAGCAGCTTAGCCGAGACCCCTCCGGCCGAGCAGTACTTC
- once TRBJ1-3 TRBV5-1 CASSREGVSGNTIYF TGCGCCAGCTCGAGGGAAGGGGTCTCTGGAAACACCATATATTTT
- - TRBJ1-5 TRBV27 CASRRGGPGNQPQHF TGTGCCAGCAGGAGGGGGGGGCCGGGCAATCAGCCCCAGCATTTT
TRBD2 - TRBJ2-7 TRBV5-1 CASSLPGGSYEQYF TGCGCCAGCAGCTTGCCGGGGGGTTCCTACGAGCAGTACTTC
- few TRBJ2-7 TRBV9 CASSASGDPSLYEQYF TGTGCCAGCAGCGCGTCCGGGGACCCGTCGCTCTACGAGCAGTACTTC
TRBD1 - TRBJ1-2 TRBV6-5 CASSPDRDYGYTF TGTGCCAGCAGTCCAGACAGGGACTATGGCTACACCTTC
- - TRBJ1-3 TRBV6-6 CASSYSKGRGNTIYF TGTGCCAGCAGTTACTCGAAGGGGCGGGGAAACACCATATATTTT
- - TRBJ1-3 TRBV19 CASSVGRDSGNTIYF TGTGCCAGTAGTGTCGGACGTGACTCTGGAAACACCATATATTTT
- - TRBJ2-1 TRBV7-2 CASSLVNRVSSYNEQFF TGTGCCAGCAGCTTAGTAAACAGGGTCAGCTCCTACAATGAGCAGTTCTTC
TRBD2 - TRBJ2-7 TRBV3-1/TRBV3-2 CASSQDLAGVGEQYF TGTGCCAGCAGCCAAGATCTAGCGGGAGTCGGCGAGCAGTACTTC
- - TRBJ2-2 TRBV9 CASSVDIGPTGELFF TGTGCCAGCAGCGTAGACATAGGCCCCACCGGGGAGCTGTTTTTT
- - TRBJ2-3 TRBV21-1 CASSNPARDSLTDTQYF TGTGCCAGCAGCAACCCAGCCCGGGACAGCCTCACAGATACGCAGTATTTT
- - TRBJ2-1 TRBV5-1 CASSLEGGGAYNEQFF TGCGCCAGCAGCTTGGAGGGCGGAGGGGCATACAATGAGCAGTTCTTC
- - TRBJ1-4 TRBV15 CATSRGRGEKLFF TGTGCCACCAGCAGAGGGCGGGGCGAAAAACTGTTTTTT
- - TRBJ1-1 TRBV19 CASSMGGGGGTEAFF TGTGCCAGTAGTATGGGTGGCGGGGGTGGCACTGAAGCTTTCTTT
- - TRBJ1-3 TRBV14 CASSRGGNTIYF TGTGCCAGCAGCCGTGGGGGAAACACCATATATTTT
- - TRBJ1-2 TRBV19 CASSIDGYGYTF TGTGCCAGTAGTATCGATGGCTATGGCTACACCTTC
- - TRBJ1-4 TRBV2 CASREARGSEKLFF TGTGCCAGCAGGGAGGCCAGGGGAAGCGAAAAACTGTTTTTT
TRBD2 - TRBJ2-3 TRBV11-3 CASSPGLAGGPKDTQYF TGTGCCAGCAGTCCTGGACTAGCGGGAGGGCCTAAGGATACGCAGTATTTT
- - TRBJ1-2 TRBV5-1 CASSDGPSGYTF TGCGCCAGCTCGGACGGCCCCTCTGGCTACACCTTC
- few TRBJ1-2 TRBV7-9 CASSPVLGFDGYTF TGTGCCAGCAGCCCGGTCTTGGGTTTCGATGGCTACACCTTC